The 13 T cell receptor beta chains reported below all come from one sample, sequenced in a study of response to subunit inactivated influenza vaccine. TCRdb reprocessed the RT-PCR reads with MiXCR, giving one entry per CDR3 protein. The table includes around 760,000 distinct CDR3 sequences, 14% detected once. The sequences come from PBMCs from blood, collected roughly 2 weeks before vaccination. Receptor source: a man over 45 who received an inactivated influenza vaccine.

This clonotype has a count of ten or more. The V and J genes are TRBV18 and TRBJ2-5; unclear D gene. The CDR3 is 13 amino acids. Trimming removed 4 bases at V and 2 bases at J, with 8 bases between. Germline loops: CDR1 KGHSH, CDR2 LQKENI. The CDR3 bases are TGTGCCAGCTCACAGAACAAGCAAGAGACCCAGTACTTC. Protein product: CASSQNKQETQYF.

This clonotype was observed a handful of times. The chain employs TRBV9 and TRBJ2-5; TRBD1 or TRBD2 may be the D gene (5 bases each). Germline V gene lookup returns CDR1 SGDLS and CDR2 YYNGEE. Trimming pared 0 bases from V and 3 bases from J, leaving 18 bases between. This CDR3 is built from 17 residues. Here the CDR3 DNA reads TGTGCCAGCAGCGTAGCAGAGGGACCTTTAAGGGAAGAGACCCAGTACTTC. Residues: CASSVAEGPLREETQYF.

This clonotype was seen a few times. The chain joins TRBV4-2 to TRBJ2-5; 9 positions agree with TRBD1. Germline CDR1 LGHNA, CDR2 YNFKEQ. V shed 4 bases and J 5 bases; nucleotides not matched to a gene: 5. The CDR3 sequence is 14 residues long. The CDR3 DNA sequence: TGTGCCAGCAGCCGGACAGGGGTTCCTGAGACCCAGTACTTC. Protein product: CASSRTGVPETQYF.

This clonotype was recorded a few times. V and J are TRBV20-1 and TRBJ2-1; D is perhaps TRBD1 or TRBD2 (6 bases each). Trimming left V 0 bases short and J 3 bases short, with 15 bases between. The length of the CDR3 is 16 residues. Germline CDR1 is DFQATT and CDR2 is SNEGSKA (reference sequence). The CDR3 coding sequence is TGCAGTGCTAGAGATGAGGCGGGACACCTCTACAATGAGCAGTTCTTC. Translated: CSARDEAGHLYNEQFF.

This clonotype was observed a handful of times. The V call is TRBV2, the J call TRBJ2-3; no definite D call. CDR3 size: 13 residues. V lost 4 bases, J lost 1 base, and 6 bases lay in between. Germline-derived CDR1 and CDR2 are SNHLY and FYNNEI. Here the CDR3 reads CASSVSGTDTQYF. CDR3 sequence (DNA): TGTGCCAGCAGTGTGAGCGGCACAGATACGCAGTATTTT.

The chain links TRBV2 to TRBJ1-5; no clear D. V shed 4 bases and J shed 6 bases, with 7 bases lying between them. CDR3 length equals 12 residues. Germline CDR1 SNHLY, CDR2 FYNNEI. CDR3 sequence: CASSGGRQPQHF. The CDR3 region has the DNA TGTGCCAGCAGTGGAGGGCGTCAGCCCCAGCATTTT.

The sample holds many counts of this clonotype. CDR3 residues: CASSTHGMLTEAFF. The CDR3 coding sequence is TGTGCCAGCAGCACACACGGCATGCTAACTGAAGCTTTCTTT. The chain carries TRBV27 and TRBJ1-1; D not resolved. Germline V gene data show CDR1 as MNHEY and CDR2 as SMNVEV (reference sequence). CDR3 length: 14 residues. Deletions cut 6 bases from V and 5 bases from J, with 16 bases between.

This clonotype was detected only a few times. The gene calls are TRBV11-1 and TRBJ2-2, with D unclear. CDR3 size: 16 residues. Trimming pared 2 bases from V and 0 bases from J, leaving 10 bases between. Looked up from germline, CDR1 is SGHAT and CDR2 is FQDESV (reference sequence). The CDR3 nucleotides read TGTGCCAGCAGCTTAACCTTAGTTTCGAACACCGGGGAGCTGTTTTTT. It is translated as CASSLTLVSNTGELFF.

This clonotype was recorded a few times. The chain joins TRBV6-1 to TRBJ2-7; 7 nucleotides align to TRBD2. Germline V gives CDR1 MNHNS, CDR2 SASEGT. V shed 10 bases, J shed 7 bases, and the junction held 19 bases outside the gene matches. The CDR3 runs 15 residues. CDR3 sequence reads: CATSVSSGFFGEQYF. In nucleotides, the CDR3 is TGTGCCACCTCGGTTAGTAGCGGGTTTTTCGGTGAGCAGTACTTC.

This clonotype has just a few counts. The V and J genes are TRBV10-1 and TRBJ2-5, with a tentative D call TRBD1 (5 bases). With 0 bases removed from V and 5 bases from J, the gap between germline ends came to 19 bases. This CDR3 region has 17 residues. Germline CDR1 and CDR2: WNHNN and SYGVQD (reference sequence). Here the CDR3 DNA reads TGCGCCAGCAGTGAGTCTATGGGGCAGGCCGGATGGGAGACCCAGTACTTC. Its protein product is CASSESMGQAGWETQYF.

The rearrangement links TRBV5-6 to TRBJ1-3, with D hard to call. Germline assignment: CDR1 SGHDT and CDR2 YYEEEE. This CDR3 comprises 12 residues. Trimming took 4 bases from V and 4 from J, leaving 6 bases between them. The CDR3 DNA is TGTGCCAGCAGCACGGGGGGAAACACCATATATTTT. Residues: CASSTGGNTIYF.

This clonotype was counted between two and nine times. This chain joins TRBV7-2 and TRBJ1-5; TRBD1 matches at 10 bases. This CDR3 is built from 14 residues. Germline V lookup: CDR1 SGHTA, CDR2 FQGNSA. J gave up 6 bases and V 5 bases, and 4 bases lay outside the gene matches. For the CDR3, the DNA is TGTGCCAGCAGCGAACGGACAGGGGGTCAGCCCCAGCATTTT. This translates into CASSERTGGQPQHF.

The gene calls are TRBV14 and TRBJ2-1; 7 bases fit TRBD1. J was trimmed by 2 bases and V by 5 bases; bases with no gene match: 6. Germline CDR1 reads SGHDN; CDR2 reads FVKESK. The CDR3 is 15 residues long. The CDR3 region has the DNA TGTGCCAGCAGCGAGGTACAGGGGCCCTACAATGAGCAGTTCTTC. Translating it yields CASSEVQGPYNEQFF.